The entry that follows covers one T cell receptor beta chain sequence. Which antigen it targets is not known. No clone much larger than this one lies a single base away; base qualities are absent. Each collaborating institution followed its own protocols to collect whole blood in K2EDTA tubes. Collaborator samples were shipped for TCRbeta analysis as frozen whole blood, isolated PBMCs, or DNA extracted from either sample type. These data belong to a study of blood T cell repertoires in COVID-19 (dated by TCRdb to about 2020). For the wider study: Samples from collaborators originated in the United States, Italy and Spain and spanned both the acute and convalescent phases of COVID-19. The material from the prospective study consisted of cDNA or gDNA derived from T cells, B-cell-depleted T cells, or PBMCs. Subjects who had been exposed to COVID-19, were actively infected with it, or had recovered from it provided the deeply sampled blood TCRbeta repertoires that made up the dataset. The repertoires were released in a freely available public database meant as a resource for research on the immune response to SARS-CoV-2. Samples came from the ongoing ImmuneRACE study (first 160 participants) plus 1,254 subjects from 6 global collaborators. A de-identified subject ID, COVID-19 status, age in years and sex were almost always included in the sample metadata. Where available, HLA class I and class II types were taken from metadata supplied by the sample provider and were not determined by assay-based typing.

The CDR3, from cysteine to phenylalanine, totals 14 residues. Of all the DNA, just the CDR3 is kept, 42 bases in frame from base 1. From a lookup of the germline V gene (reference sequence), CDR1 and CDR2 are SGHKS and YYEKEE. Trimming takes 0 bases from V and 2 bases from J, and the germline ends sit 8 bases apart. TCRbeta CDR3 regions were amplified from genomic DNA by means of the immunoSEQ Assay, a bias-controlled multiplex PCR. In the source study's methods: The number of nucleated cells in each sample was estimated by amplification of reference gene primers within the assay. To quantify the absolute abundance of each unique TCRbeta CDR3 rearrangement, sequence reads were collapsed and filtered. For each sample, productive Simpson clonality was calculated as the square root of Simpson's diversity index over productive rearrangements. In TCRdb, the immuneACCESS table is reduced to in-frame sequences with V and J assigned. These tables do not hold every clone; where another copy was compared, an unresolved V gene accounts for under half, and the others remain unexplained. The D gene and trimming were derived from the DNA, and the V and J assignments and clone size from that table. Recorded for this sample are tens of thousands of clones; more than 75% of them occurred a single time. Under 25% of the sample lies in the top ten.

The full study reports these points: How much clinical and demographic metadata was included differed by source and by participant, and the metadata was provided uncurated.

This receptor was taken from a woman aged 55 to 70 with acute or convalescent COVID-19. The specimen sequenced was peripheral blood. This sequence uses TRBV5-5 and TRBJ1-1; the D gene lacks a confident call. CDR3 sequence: CASSLVQTNTEAFF. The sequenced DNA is TGTGCCAGCAGCTTGGTTCAGACAAACACTGAAGCTTTCTTT.